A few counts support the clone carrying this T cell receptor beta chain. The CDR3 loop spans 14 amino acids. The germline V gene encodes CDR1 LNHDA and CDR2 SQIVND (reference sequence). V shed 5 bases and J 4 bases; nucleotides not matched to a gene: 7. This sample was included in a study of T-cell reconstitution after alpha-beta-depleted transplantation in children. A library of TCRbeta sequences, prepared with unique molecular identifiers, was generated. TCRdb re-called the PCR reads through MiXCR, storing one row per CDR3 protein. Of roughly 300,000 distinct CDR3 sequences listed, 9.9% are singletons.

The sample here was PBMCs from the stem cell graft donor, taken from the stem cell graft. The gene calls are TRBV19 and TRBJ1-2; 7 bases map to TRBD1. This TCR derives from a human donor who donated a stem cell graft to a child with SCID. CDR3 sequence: CASSVGQATYGYTF. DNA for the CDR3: TGTGCCAGTAGTGTCGGACAGGCTACCTATGGCTACACCTTC.